The sample holds many counts of the clone carrying this TCR beta chain. Time point given: patch test 2, 6 weeks after DPC sensitization. Treatment indicated: therapeutic diphenylcyclopropenone sensitization with weekly scalp DPC. This sample is part of a study of human T cells and chemical hapten exposure. TCRdb recomputed calls from the RACE reads with MiXCR, one row per CDR3 protein. The sample contains about 110,000 distinct CDR3 sequences, 9.2% of which appear only once. CDR3 length equals 17 residues. This sequence was found in a woman between 35 and 50 years old with alopecia areata. Some clones in this sample may be carry-over from other donors' samples. Sequences were derived from whole blood, sampled in connection with sensitization to the hapten diphenylcyclopropenone (DPC). The chain joins TRBV21-1 to TRBJ2-4; TRBD1, as called in the table, went unchecked against the DNA. TRBV21-1 is classified as a pseudogene. CDR3 sequence (DNA): TGTGCCAGCAGCAAAGGGCCTAGCAACGGCCTGGGGGACATTCAGTACTTC. Its protein is CASSKGPSNGLGDIQYF.